This T cell receptor beta chain originates from a study of regulatory T cells in long-lasting Graves disease. With iRepertoire HTBI primers and Arm-PCR of CDR3 regions, TCR beta libraries were built. Each CDR3 protein gets one entry after TCRdb re-called the multiplex PCR reads with MiXCR. The sample has hundreds of thousands of distinct CDR3 sequences, over 15% seen once; the top ten hold 30%. General study findings and limits: Public clonotype sharing was higher in persistent than newly diagnosed patients.

In this sample, this clonotype turned up many times. Antigen unknown. Trimming took off 4 bases at V and 0 bases at J, with 10 bases between the two ends. CDR3 length equals 15 residues. CDR1 and CDR2 from the germline V gene are KGHDR and SFDVKD. Time point noted: newly diagnosed GD, antithyroid drugs for less than 3 months. The authors made the TCR library using RNA they extracted from PBMCs. Another study also made use of these data, one on T cells in Graves' hyperthyroidism and ophthalmopathy.

The sample in question was peripheral blood mononuclear cells (PBMCs), obtained at new diagnosis, from a patient treated with antithyroid drugs. The receptor comes from a man aged 40-50 years with Graves disease. The chain is built from TRBV24-1 and TRBJ2-3; no reliable D call. CDR3 sequence (DNA): TGTGCCACCAGTGAAGCCGGCCATAGCACAGATACGCAGTATTTT. Its translation is CATSEAGHSTDTQYF.